One sample yielded the 26 T cell receptor beta chains listed below, sequenced in a study of blood T cell repertoires in COVID-19. Method: immunoSEQ multiplex PCR; TCRdb's copy keeps in-frame clones and lacks some. This table has more than 65,000 clones, less than 90% appearing once. The sample comprised peripheral blood. All receptors derive from a man aged 45-60 years with acute or convalescent COVID-19.

The CDR3 loop reads CASSFEREQFF. The CDR3, as DNA: TGTGCCAGCAGCTTCGAGAGGGAGCAGTTCTTC. The genes are TRBV7-9 and TRBJ2-1, with D unresolved. The CDR3 is 11 amino acids. CDR1 is SEHNR, CDR2 FQNEAQ, per germline (reference sequence). V was cut by 3 bases and J by 10 bases, with 7 bases left in between.

The chain joins TRBV30 to TRBJ1-4, with a possible D match to TRBD1 (5 bases). Germline-derived CDR1 and CDR2 are GTSNPN and SVGIG (reference sequence). The ends were cut back, 1 base at V and 13 bases at J, with 10 bases in the middle. CDR3 size: 11 residues. In DNA, the CDR3 is TGTGCCTGGAGTGGGGGGGTTGGACTGTTTTTT. It yields the protein CAWSGGVGLFF.

This clone was counted a few times. The rearrangement links TRBV6-2 or TRBV6-3 to TRBJ1-5; 11 nucleotides agree with TRBD1. The V gene's germline CDR1 is MNHEY and CDR2 SVGEGT. The CDR3 is 15 residues long. Germline trimming cut 6 bases from V and 6 bases from J; bases unmatched to any gene: 7. The CDR3 protein is CASSLGQGASQPQHF. The CDR3, as DNA: TGTGCCAGCAGCCTTGGACAGGGGGCTAGTCAGCCCCAGCATTTT.

The chain combines TRBV10-3 with TRBJ2-7; D remains ambiguous. Germline V gives CDR1 ENHRY, CDR2 SYGVKD. The CDR3 spans 14 residues. Trimming left V 3 bases short and J 0 bases short, with 9 bases between. This CDR3 reads CAISEYSDSYEQYF. CDR3 coding DNA: TGTGCCATCAGTGAATACAGTGACTCCTACGAGCAGTACTTC.

The chain links TRBV7-2 to TRBJ1-3; D is perhaps TRBD1 (5 bases). Germline lookup yields CDR1 SGHTA and CDR2 FQGNSA. The ends were cut back, 5 bases at V and 4 bases at J, with 15 bases in the middle. CDR3 length equals 15 residues. CDR3 in amino acids: CASSESRGRGNTIYF. Written as DNA, the CDR3 is TGTGCCAGCAGCGAATCTCGGGGGAGAGGAAACACCATATATTTT.

The J gene is TRBJ2-1, the V gene TRBV19; no firm D call. Looked up from germline, CDR1 is LNHDA and CDR2 is SQIVND (reference sequence). Trimming shortened V by 3 bases and J by 8 bases, and 8 bases separated the two germline ends. The CDR3 spans 12 residues. CDR3 region: CASSMIRDEQFF. The DNA of the CDR3 is TGTGCCAGTAGTATGATCCGCGATGAGCAGTTCTTC.

The chain employs TRBV3-1 (or the pseudogene TRBV3-2) and TRBJ2-1; 7 positions match TRBD1. CDR1 is LGHDT, CDR2 YNNKEL, per germline (reference sequence). Trimming took 3 bases from V and 2 from J; bases not matched to a gene: 7. The CDR3 spans 16 residues. This CDR3 reads CASSHFQGDPYNEQFF. The DNA for the CDR3 is TGTGCCAGCAGCCATTTTCAGGGGGACCCCTACAATGAGCAGTTCTTC.

This clone was observed a handful of times. The chain carries TRBV2 and TRBJ1-4; 7 bases line up with TRBD1. Germline CDR1 is SNHLY and CDR2 is FYNNEI. V shed 6 bases, J shed 3 bases, and the junction held 4 bases outside the gene matches. The length of the CDR3 is 14 residues. DNA of the CDR3: TGTGCCAGCAGGCCAGGGACAGCTAATGAAAAACTGTTTTTT. Its protein is CASRPGTANEKLFF.

This clone was counted between two and nine times. This chain connects TRBV3-1 (or the pseudogene TRBV3-2) to TRBJ2-5; 9 positions agree with TRBD2. This CDR3 has 15 amino acids. J was trimmed by 7 bases and V by 0 bases; bases with no gene match: 6. Germline CDR1 is LGHDT and CDR2 is YNNKEL (reference sequence). CDR3 sequence: CASSQDWTSDGTQYF. The CDR3 region has the DNA TGTGCCAGCAGCCAAGATTGGACTAGCGATGGGACCCAGTACTTC.

This chain joins TRBV19 and TRBJ2-1; 11 bases are shared with TRBD2. The germline gives CDR1 LNHDA, CDR2 SQIVND (reference sequence). The CDR3 consists of 16 residues. V was clipped by 8 bases and J by 7 bases; unmatched bases: 13. Here the CDR3 DNA reads TGTGCCAGTGACGCTAGCGGGAGGATGATCACGAATGAGCAGTTCTTC. It encodes CASDASGRMITNEQFF.

The V and J genes are TRBV10-3 and TRBJ2-5; 9 bases line up with TRBD1. V gave up 4 bases and J gave up 5 bases; unmatched junction bases: 11. The germline gives CDR1 ENHRY, CDR2 SYGVKD. CDR3 length: 16 residues. CDR3 sequence reads: CAISVGQGLGGETQYF. Here the CDR3 DNA reads TGTGCCATCAGTGTCGGACAGGGGTTAGGCGGCGAGACCCAGTACTTC.

Only a few counts were recorded for this clone. DNA of the CDR3: TGCGCCAGCAGCCAAGCTCCAGGGTACAATGAGCAGTTCTTC. Translation gives CASSQAPGYNEQFF. V gene TRBV4-1 combines with J gene TRBJ2-1; possible D gene TRBD1, 5 bases. CDR1 MGHRA and CDR2 YSYEKL come from the germline V gene. V dropped 1 base and J dropped 4 bases, with 8 bases sitting between them. This CDR3 contains 14 residues.

This clone appeared a few times. The rearrangement links TRBV13 to TRBJ1-3, with D possibly matching TRBD1 (6 bases). Trimming shortened V by 3 bases and J by 0 bases, and 9 bases separated the two germline ends. CDR3 length: 15 amino acids. Germline V gene data show CDR1 as PRHDT and CDR2 as FYEKMQ (reference sequence). CDR3: CASSFGRGSGNTIYF. The CDR3 DNA follows: TGTGCCAGCAGCTTCGGCAGGGGCTCTGGAAACACCATATATTTT.

CDR3 protein: CASSEPREGAYYGYTF. Here the CDR3 DNA reads TGTGCCAGCAGTGAACCCCGGGAGGGGGCGTACTATGGCTACACCTTC. This sequence joins TRBV6-1 and TRBJ1-2; 7 positions match TRBD1. Trimming cost V 2 bases and J 3 bases; bases outside gene matches: 9. Per germline, CDR1 MNHNS and CDR2 SASEGT. The CDR3 has 16 amino acids.

This sequence joins TRBV19 and TRBJ2-5, with TRBD1 matching over 7 bases. The germline CDR1 and CDR2 sequences are LNHDA and SQIVND (reference sequence). Trimming removed 5 bases from V and 3 bases from J; junction bases left unmatched: 6. The CDR3 is made up of 14 amino acids. The CDR3 DNA reads as TGTGCCAGTAGTCTCTCGGGACAGAAAGAGACCCAGTACTTC. This encodes CASSLSGQKETQYF.

This clone was counted a single time. The chain combines TRBV6-6 with TRBJ2-1; 11 nucleotides agree with TRBD2. Per germline, CDR1 MNHNY and CDR2 SVGAGI (reference sequence). The J segment lost 6 bases and the V segment lost 3 bases, leaving 4 bases of the junction unmatched. The CDR3 length is 15 residues. The CDR3 here is CASSYFTSGSNEQFF. CDR3 DNA: TGTGCCAGCAGTTATTTCACTAGCGGGAGCAATGAGCAGTTCTTC.

This chain connects TRBV28 to TRBJ1-4; D remains ambiguous. Germline V CDR1 and CDR2: MDHEN, SYDVKM. The CDR3 loop spans 13 amino acids. Trimming removed 6 bases at V and 8 bases at J, with 13 bases between. The CDR3: CASSWAREEKLFF. The CDR3 nucleotides read TGTGCCAGCAGCTGGGCCCGGGAAGAAAAACTGTTTTTT. Full variable domain (outside the CDR3, taken from reference TRBV28 and TRBJ1-4): DVKVTQSSRYLVKRTGEKVFLECVQDMDHENMFWYRQDPGLGLRLIYFSYDVKMKEKGDIPEGYSVSREKKERFSLILESASTNQTSMYLCASSWAREEKLFFGSGTQLSVL.

The V call is TRBV24-1, the J call TRBJ2-2; D might be TRBD2 (6 bases). This CDR3 is built from 16 residues. The V end was cut by 3 bases, the J end by 6 bases, with 16 bases between. Germline CDR1 is KGHDR and CDR2 is SFDVKD. CDR3 loop: CATSDPAYGEAGELFF. The DNA of the CDR3 is TGTGCCACCAGTGATCCAGCATATGGGGAGGCCGGGGAGCTGTTTTTT.

The chain links TRBV7-8 to TRBJ1-4; 7 nucleotides align to TRBD1. The CDR3 is 15 amino acids. Germline CDR1 is SGHVS and CDR2 is FQNEAQ. J lost 5 bases, V lost 5 bases, and 8 bases had no gene match. CDR3: CASSPTTGRNEKLFF. The CDR3 coding sequence is TGTGCCAGCAGCCCTACGACAGGGAGGAATGAAAAACTGTTTTTT. Drawing the rest from reference TRBV7-8 and TRBJ1-4, the complete variable domain is GAGVSQSPRYKVAKRGQDVALRCDPISGHVSLFWYQQALGQGPEFLTYFQNEAQLDKSGLPSDRFFAERPEGSVSTLKIQRTQQEDSAVYLCASSPTTGRNEKLFFGSGTQLSVL.

This clone was recorded a few times. The rearrangement links TRBV11-3 to TRBJ2-2, with 7 bases identical to TRBD2. CDR1 is SGHNT and CDR2 is YENEEA in the germline V gene. V shed 4 bases and J 3 bases; nucleotides not matched to a gene: 11. The CDR3 totals 17 residues. The chain's CDR3 is CASSSGLREFDTGELFF. The CDR3 bases are TGTGCCAGCAGCTCAGGGTTGCGGGAGTTCGACACCGGGGAGCTGTTTTTT.

Here the CDR3 DNA reads TGTGCCAGCAAGGGACTAGCGGGCCAAGAGACCCAGTACTTC. Amino acid sequence: CASKGLAGQETQYF. The V gene is TRBV2, the J gene TRBJ2-5, with TRBD2 identical over 12 bases. The CDR3 contains 14 residues. The trim removed 7 bases at V and 1 base at J, leaving 1 base unmatched. Germline CDR1 and CDR2: SNHLY and FYNNEI.

The chain has TRBV30 and TRBJ1-1, with 7 bases matching TRBD1. The CDR3 loop spans 16 amino acids. Germline-derived CDR1 and CDR2 are GTSNPN and SVGIG (reference sequence). With V trimmed by 3 bases and J by 4 bases, 14 bases remained unmatched. Here the CDR3 reads CAWSAKTGSIFTEAFF. For the CDR3, the DNA is TGTGCCTGGAGCGCCAAGACAGGGTCGATTTTCACTGAAGCTTTCTTT.

The rearrangement uses TRBV27 and TRBJ2-3; D not certain. Trimming took 2 bases from V and 8 from J, leaving 8 bases between them. The CDR3 covers 12 residues. Germline CDR1 and CDR2: MNHEY and SMNVEV (reference sequence). CDR3 sequence reads: CASSLGAGTQYF. CDR3 nucleotide sequence: TGTGCCAGCAGTTTAGGAGCTGGTACGCAGTATTTT.

This sequence joins TRBV12-3 or TRBV12-4 and TRBJ2-3; a weak D match, TRBD2 (5 bases). V was shortened by 8 bases and J by 7 bases, with 10 bases between the two germline ends. The CDR3 has 11 residues. CDR3 amino acids: CASGLMNTQYF. DNA for the CDR3: TGTGCCAGCGGACTTATGAATACGCAGTATTTT.

The chain joins TRBV4-2 to TRBJ2-2, with 10 bases matching TRBD2. Germline CDR1 is LGHNA and CDR2 is YNFKEQ. Trimming at V came to 0 bases and at J to 3 bases, leaving 4 bases not matched to a gene. The CDR3 is made up of 17 amino acids. Written as DNA, the CDR3 is TGTGCCAGCAGCCAAGAATGGACTAGCGGATACACCGGGGAGCTGTTTTTT. Translation: CASSQEWTSGYTGELFF.

The genes are TRBV5-1 and TRBJ1-1; the match to TRBD1 covers 7 bases. V shed 0 bases, J shed 4 bases, and the junction held 6 bases outside the gene matches. Germline-derived CDR1 and CDR2 are SGHRS and YFSETQ. The CDR3 sequence is 15 residues long. CDR3 DNA: TGCGCCAGCAGCTTGGTCCCCCAGGGGGGCACTGAAGCTTTCTTT. Its translation: CASSLVPQGGTEAFF.